Included here is one TCR beta chain sequence, with context. The sample is drawn from a study of siplizumab effects on memory and regulatory T cells. CDR1 and CDR2 from the germline V gene are DFQATT and SNEGSKA (reference sequence). The CDR3 has 8 amino acids. The ends were cut back, 6 bases at V and 10 bases at J, with 6 bases in the middle. Generated by immunoSEQ multiplex PCR, the TCRdb table keeps only in-frame clones and is missing some. This table holds about 75,000 clones, roughly 93% found once. The sequenced sample was CD8+ T cells sorted from blood. This clonotype originated in a human donor in good health. The chain joins TRBV20-1 to TRBJ1-1; D is unclear. DNA for the CDR3: TGCAGTGCCCCGGGAGCTTTCTTT. Translating gives CSAPGAFF.